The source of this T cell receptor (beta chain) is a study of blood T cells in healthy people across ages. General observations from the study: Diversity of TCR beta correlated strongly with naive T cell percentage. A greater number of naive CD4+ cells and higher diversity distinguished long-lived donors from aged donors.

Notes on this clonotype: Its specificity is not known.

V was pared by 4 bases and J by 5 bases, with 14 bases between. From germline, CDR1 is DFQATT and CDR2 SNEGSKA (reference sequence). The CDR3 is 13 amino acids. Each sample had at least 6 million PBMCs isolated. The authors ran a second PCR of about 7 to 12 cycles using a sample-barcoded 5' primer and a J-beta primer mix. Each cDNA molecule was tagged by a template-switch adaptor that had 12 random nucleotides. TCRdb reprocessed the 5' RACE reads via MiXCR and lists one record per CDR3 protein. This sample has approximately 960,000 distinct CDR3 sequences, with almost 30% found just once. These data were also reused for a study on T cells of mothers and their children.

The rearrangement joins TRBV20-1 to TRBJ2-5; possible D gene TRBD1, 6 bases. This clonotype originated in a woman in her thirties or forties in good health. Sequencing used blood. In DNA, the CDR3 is TGCAGTGCTACCAAACAGGGTCTCGAGACCCAGTACTTC. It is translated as CSATKQGLETQYF.